A single sample gave rise to the 5 T cell receptor beta chains below, sequenced in a study of cytomegalovirus exposure and HLA in healthy donors. The PCR contained 60 Vbeta and 13 Jbeta primers. Repertoires were generated with immunoSEQ multiplex PCR, while TCRdb's copy carries only in-frame clones and drops some. The sample includes over 110,000 clones, around 79% of them seen just once. The material sequenced was PBMCs. These receptors all stem from a female donor in good health and CMV-seronegative.

The rearrangement links TRBV5-1 to TRBJ2-5; TRBD1 agrees at 10 bases. CDR3 length: 15 residues. The germline V gene has CDR1 SGHRS and CDR2 YFSETQ. The V segment lost 4 bases and the J segment 5 bases; nucleotides outside the gene matches: 8. The CDR3 region has the DNA TGCGCCAGCAGCACGGGACAGGGGATGGGGGAGACCCAGTACTTC. Translated: CASSTGQGMGETQYF.

This sequence joins TRBV27 and TRBJ2-2; possibly TRBD1 for D (5 bases). The CDR3 spans 14 residues. Trimming shortened V by 5 bases and J by 1 base, and 8 bases separated the two germline ends. CDR1 is MNHEY and CDR2 is SMNVEV in the germline V gene (reference sequence). For the CDR3, the DNA is TGTGCCAGCAGTCACAGGAGGAACACCGGGGAGCTGTTTTTT. Its protein is CASSHRRNTGELFF.

The V and J genes are TRBV28 and TRBJ1-6, with D hard to call. The germline V and J ends were trimmed by 6 bases and 6 bases, with 15 bases remaining between them. The CDR3 consists of 15 residues. Per germline, CDR1 MDHEN and CDR2 SYDVKM. The CDR3: CASSPRGAGNSPLHF. As DNA, the CDR3 is TGTGCCAGCAGCCCCCGGGGTGCTGGTAATTCACCCCTCCACTTT.

The rearrangement links TRBV6-4 to TRBJ1-2; TRBD1 matches 9 bases. V lost 4 bases and J lost 3; bases outside the gene matches: 21. The CDR3 is made up of 20 amino acids. Germline V CDR1 and CDR2: MRHNA, SNTAGT. CDR3 protein: CASSGPLRDRADSNHYGYTF. CDR3 nucleotides: TGTGCCAGCAGTGGACCCCTCCGGGACAGGGCCGATAGTAACCACTATGGCTACACCTTC.

This clone is a singleton in its sample. The rearrangement links TRBV19 to TRBJ1-5, with TRBD1 matching 11 bases. CDR3 length: 14 residues. Trimming at V came to 10 bases and at J to 4 bases, leaving 6 bases not matched to a gene. Looked up from germline, CDR1 is LNHDA and CDR2 is SQIVND (reference sequence). Here the CDR3 reads CATGQGAGNQPQHF. CDR3 bases: TGTGCCACAGGACAGGGGGCTGGTAATCAGCCCCAGCATTTT.